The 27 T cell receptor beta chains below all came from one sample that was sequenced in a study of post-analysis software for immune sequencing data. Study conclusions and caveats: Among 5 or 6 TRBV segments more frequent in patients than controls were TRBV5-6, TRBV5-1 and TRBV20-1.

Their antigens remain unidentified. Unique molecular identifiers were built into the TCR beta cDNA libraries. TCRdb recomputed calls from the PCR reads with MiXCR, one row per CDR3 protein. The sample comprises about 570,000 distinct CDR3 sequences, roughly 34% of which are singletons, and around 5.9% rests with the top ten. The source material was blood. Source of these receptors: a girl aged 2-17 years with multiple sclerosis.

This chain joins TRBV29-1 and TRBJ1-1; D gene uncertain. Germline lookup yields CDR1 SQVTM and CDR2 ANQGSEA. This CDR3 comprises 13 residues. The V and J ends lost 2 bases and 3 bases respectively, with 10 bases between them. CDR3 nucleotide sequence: TGCAGCGTTGAACGGGGTTTTGACACTGAAGCTTTCTTT. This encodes CSVERGFDTEAFF.

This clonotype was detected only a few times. The CDR3 region is CASSSRAGPQGGEQFF. The CDR3 DNA reads as TGTGCCAGCAGCTCAAGAGCGGGGCCCCAGGGGGGTGAGCAGTTCTTC. The chain carries TRBV7-2 and TRBJ2-1, with D possibly being TRBD1 or TRBD2 (7 bases each). Trimming cost V 4 bases and J 9 bases, with 22 bases left between them. The CDR3 loop spans 16 amino acids. CDR1 is SGHTA, CDR2 FQGNSA, per germline.

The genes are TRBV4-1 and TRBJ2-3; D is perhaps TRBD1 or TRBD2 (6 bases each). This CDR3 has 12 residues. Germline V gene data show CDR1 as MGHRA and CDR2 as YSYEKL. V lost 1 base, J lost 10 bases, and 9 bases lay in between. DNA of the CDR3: TGCGCCAGCAGCCAAGCACGGGGGCCGCAGTATTTT. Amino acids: CASSQARGPQYF.

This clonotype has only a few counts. The CDR3, as DNA: TGTGCCAGCAGTTCCAGGGGGGTAAACACTGAAGCTTTCTTT. Translating it yields CASSSRGVNTEAFF. The V and J genes are TRBV6-5 and TRBJ1-1, with 7 bases matching TRBD1. Trimming at V came to 4 bases and at J to 2 bases, leaving 4 bases not matched to a gene. The V gene's germline CDR1 is MNHEY and CDR2 SVGAGI. This CDR3 comprises 14 residues.

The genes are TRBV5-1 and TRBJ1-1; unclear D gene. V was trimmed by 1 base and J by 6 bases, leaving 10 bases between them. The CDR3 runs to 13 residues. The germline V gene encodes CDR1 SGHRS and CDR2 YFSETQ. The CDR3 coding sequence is TGCGCCAGCAGCTTGTCTCTGGAGGCTGAAGCTTTCTTT. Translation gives CASSLSLEAEAFF.

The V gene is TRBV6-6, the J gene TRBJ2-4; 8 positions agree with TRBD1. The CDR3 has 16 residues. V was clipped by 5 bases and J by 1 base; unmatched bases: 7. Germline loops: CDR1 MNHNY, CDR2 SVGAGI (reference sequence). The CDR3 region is CASSPRQGWAKNIQYF. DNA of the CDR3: TGTGCCAGCAGTCCCCGACAGGGGTGGGCCAAAAACATTCAGTACTTC.

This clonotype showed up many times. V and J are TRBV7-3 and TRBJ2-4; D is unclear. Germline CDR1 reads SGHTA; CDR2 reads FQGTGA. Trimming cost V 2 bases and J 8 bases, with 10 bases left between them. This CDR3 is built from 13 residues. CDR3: CASSLLGEDIQYF. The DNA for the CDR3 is TGTGCCAGCAGCTTACTGGGCGAAGACATTCAGTACTTC.

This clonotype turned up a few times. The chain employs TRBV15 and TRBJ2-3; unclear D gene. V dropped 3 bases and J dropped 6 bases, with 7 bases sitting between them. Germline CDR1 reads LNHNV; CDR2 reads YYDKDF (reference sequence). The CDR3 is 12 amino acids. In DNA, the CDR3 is TGTGCCACCAGCAGTCAGGAGGATACGCAGTATTTT. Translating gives CATSSQEDTQYF.

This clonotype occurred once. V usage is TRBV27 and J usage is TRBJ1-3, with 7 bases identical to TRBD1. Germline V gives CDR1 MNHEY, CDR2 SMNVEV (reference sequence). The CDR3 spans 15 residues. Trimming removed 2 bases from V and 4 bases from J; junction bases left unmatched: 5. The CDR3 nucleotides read TGTGCCAGCAGTTTAATAGGGGGCGCGGGAAACACCATATATTTT. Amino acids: CASSLIGGAGNTIYF.

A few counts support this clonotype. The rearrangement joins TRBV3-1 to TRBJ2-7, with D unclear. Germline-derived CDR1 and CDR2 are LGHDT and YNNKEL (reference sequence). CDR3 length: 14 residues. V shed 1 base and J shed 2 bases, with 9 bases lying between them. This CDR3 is CASSQAGSTYEQYF. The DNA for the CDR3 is TGTGCCAGCAGCCAAGCCGGATCCACCTACGAGCAGTACTTC.

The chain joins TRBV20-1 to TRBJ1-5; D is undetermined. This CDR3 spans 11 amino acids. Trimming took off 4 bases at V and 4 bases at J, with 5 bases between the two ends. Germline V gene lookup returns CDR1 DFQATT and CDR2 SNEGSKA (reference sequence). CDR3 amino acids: CSAKGNQPQHF. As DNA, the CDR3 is TGCAGTGCTAAGGGTAATCAGCCCCAGCATTTT.

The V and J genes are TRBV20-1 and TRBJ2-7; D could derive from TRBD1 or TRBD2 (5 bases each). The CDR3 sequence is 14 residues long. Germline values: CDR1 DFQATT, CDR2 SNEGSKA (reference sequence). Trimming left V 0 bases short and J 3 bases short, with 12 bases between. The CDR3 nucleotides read TGCAGTGCTAGAGATAAAGGGACGGTCTACGAGCAGTACTTC. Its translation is CSARDKGTVYEQYF.

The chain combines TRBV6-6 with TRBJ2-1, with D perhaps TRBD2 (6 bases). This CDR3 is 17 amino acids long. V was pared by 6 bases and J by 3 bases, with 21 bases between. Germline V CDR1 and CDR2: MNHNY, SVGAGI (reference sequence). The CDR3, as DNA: TGTGCCAGCAGCCCACTGACTAGTACTTCGATCTACAATGAGCAGTTCTTC. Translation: CASSPLTSTSIYNEQFF.

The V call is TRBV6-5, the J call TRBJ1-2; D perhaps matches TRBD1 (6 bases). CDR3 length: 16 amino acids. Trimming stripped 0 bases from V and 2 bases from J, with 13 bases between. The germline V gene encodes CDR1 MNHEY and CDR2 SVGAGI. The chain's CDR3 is CASSYSPAGANYGYTF. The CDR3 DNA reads TGTGCCAGCAGTTACTCCCCTGCAGGGGCAAACTATGGCTACACCTTC.

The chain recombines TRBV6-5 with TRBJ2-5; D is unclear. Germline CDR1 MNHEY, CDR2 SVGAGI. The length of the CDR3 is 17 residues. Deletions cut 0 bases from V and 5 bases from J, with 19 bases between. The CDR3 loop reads CASSYSISRYLWETQYF. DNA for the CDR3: TGTGCCAGCAGTTACTCGATTTCACGGTATTTGTGGGAGACCCAGTACTTC.

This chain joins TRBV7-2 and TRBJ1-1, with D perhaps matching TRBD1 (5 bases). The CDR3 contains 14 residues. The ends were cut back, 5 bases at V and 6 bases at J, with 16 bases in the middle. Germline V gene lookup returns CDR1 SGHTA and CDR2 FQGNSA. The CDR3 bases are TGTGCCAGCAGCCCAGGGTCGGGGAGTCCTGAAGCTTTCTTT. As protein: CASSPGSGSPEAFF.

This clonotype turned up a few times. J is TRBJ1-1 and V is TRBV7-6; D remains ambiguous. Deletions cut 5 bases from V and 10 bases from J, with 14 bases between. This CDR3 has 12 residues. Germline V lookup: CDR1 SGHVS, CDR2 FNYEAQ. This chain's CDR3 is CASSPLVGGAFF. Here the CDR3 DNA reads TGTGCCAGCAGCCCCCTTGTGGGTGGAGCTTTCTTT.

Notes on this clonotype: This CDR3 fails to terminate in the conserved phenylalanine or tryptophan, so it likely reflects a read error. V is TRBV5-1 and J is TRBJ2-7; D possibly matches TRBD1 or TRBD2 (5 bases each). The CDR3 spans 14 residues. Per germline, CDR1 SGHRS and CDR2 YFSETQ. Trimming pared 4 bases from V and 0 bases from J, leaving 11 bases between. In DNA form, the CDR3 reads TGCGCCAGCAGCCGGGACGACGGCTCCTACGAGCAGTACTCC. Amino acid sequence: CASSRDDGSYEQYS.

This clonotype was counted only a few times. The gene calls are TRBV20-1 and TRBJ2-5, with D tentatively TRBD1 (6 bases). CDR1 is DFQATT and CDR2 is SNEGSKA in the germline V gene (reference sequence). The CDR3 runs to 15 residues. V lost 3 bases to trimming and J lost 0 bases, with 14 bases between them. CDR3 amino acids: CSASSSDRNQETQYF. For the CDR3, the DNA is TGCAGTGCTAGTTCCTCGGACAGAAACCAAGAGACCCAGTACTTC.

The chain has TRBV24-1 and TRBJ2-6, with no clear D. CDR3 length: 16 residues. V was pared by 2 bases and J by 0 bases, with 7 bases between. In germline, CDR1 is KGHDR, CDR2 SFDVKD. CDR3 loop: CATSDSDFSGANVLTF. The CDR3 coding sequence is TGTGCCACCAGTGATTCGGATTTCTCTGGGGCCAACGTCCTGACTTTC.

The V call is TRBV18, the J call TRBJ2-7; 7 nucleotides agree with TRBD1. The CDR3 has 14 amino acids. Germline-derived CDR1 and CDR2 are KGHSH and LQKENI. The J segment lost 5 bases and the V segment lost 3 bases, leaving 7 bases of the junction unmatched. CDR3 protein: CASSPDRVIHEQYF. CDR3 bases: TGTGCCAGCTCACCTGACAGGGTTATCCACGAGCAGTACTTC.

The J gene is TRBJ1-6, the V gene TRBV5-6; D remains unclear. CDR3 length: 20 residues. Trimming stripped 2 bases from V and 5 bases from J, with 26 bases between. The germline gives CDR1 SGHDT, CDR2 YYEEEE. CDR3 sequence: CASSFQPYSRYPEDNSPLHF. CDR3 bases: TGTGCCAGCAGCTTTCAGCCGTACAGCAGGTATCCCGAAGATAATTCACCCCTCCACTTT.

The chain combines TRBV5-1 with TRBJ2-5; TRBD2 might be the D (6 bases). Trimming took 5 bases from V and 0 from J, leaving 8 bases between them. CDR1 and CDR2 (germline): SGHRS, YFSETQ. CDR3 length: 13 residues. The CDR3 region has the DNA TGCGCCAGCAGGACTAGGGACCAAGAGACCCAGTACTTC. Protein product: CASRTRDQETQYF.

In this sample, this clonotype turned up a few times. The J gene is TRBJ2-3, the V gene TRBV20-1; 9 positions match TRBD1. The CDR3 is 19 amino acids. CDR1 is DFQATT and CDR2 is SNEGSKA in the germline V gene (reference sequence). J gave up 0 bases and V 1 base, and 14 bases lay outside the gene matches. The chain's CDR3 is CSARVRADRGRPSTDTQYF. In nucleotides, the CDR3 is TGCAGTGCTAGAGTGAGGGCGGACAGGGGTCGCCCTAGCACAGATACGCAGTATTTT.

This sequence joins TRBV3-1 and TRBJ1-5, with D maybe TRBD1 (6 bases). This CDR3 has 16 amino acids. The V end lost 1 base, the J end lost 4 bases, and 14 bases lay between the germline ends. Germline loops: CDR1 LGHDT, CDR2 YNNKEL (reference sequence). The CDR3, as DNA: TGTGCCAGCAGCCAAGGATCAGGGGCCCTTAATCAGCCCCAGCATTTT. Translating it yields CASSQGSGALNQPQHF.

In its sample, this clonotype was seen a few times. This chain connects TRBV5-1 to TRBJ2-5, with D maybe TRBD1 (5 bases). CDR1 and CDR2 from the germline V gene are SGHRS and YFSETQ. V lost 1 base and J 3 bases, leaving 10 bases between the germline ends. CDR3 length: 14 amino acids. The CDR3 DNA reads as TGCGCCAGCAGCTTGTGGCAGGGAAAAGAGACCCAGTACTTC. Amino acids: CASSLWQGKETQYF.

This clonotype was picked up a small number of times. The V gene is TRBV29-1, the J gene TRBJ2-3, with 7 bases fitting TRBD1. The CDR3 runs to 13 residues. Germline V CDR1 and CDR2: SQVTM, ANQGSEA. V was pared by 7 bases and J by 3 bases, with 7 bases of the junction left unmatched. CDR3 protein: CSARGQMTDTQYF. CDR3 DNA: TGCAGCGCACGGGGACAGATGACAGATACGCAGTATTTT.